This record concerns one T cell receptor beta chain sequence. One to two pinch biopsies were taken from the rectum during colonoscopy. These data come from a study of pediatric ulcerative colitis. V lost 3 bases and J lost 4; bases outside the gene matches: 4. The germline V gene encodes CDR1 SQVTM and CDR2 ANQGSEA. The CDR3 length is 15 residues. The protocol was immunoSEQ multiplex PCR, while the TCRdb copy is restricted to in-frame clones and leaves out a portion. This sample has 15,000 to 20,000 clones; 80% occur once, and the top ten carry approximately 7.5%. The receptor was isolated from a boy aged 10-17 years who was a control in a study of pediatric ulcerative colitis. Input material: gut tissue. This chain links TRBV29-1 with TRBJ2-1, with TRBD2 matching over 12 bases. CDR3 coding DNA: TGCAGCGTTGACGCGACTAGCGGGAGTTACAATGAGCAGTTCTTC. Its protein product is CSVDATSGSYNEQFF.